This T cell receptor (beta chain) came from a study of T cell repertoires in cytomegalovirus infection. As concerns this clonotype: The antigen remains unidentified.

TCRdb analysed the reads with MiXCR anew, one entry per CDR3 protein. This table holds 290,000 or so distinct CDR3 sequences, roughly a quarter found once. The CDR3 extends over 15 amino acids. Germline values: CDR1 SGHVS, CDR2 FNYEAQ. V was pared by 3 bases and J by 4 bases, with 2 bases of the junction left unmatched. Findings and caveats of the study: Carriage of CMV together with the relevant HLA was identifiable through cumulative public TCR beta family frequency. HLA-C-restricted CMV-specific TCR beta clonotypes prevailed in the ex vivo response.

The source material was PBMCs. The chain combines TRBV7-6 with TRBJ2-7; TRBD2 agrees at 14 bases. The receptor was derived from a human donor in good health (CMV status not recorded). Some clones in this sample may be carry-over from other donors' samples. The CDR3 coding sequence is TGTGCCAGCAGCTTGACTAGCGGGAGGGCGTACGAGCAGTACTTC. Encoded protein: CASSLTSGRAYEQYF. The variable domain in full, with the rest retrieved from reference TRBV7-6 and TRBJ2-7, is GAGVSQSPRYKVTKRGQDVALRCDPISGHVSLYWYRQALGQGPEFLTYFNYEAQQDKSGLPNDRFSAERPEGSISTLTIQRTEQRDSAMYRCASSLTSGRAYEQYFGPGTRLTVT.